Below, 30 T cell receptor beta chains from the same sample are listed, as sequenced in a study of shared clonotypes between healthy human individuals. The repertoire was sequenced with immunoSEQ multiplex PCR; TCRdb's copy has only in-frame clones and lacks some. The sample has around 600,000 clones, approximately 95% seen once. CD8 cells classed as naive were CD45RO-negative and positively selected for CCR7, excluding terminally differentiated effector memory CD45RA+ cells. The sample comprised naive CD8+ T cells sorted from blood. The receptors were sampled from a woman between 25 and 40 years old in good health.

V gene TRBV6-1 combines with J gene TRBJ2-2, with 14 bases fitting TRBD2. The ends lost 8 bases at V and 7 bases at J; junction bases unmatched: 6. CDR1 and CDR2 from the germline V gene are MNHNS and SASEGT. CDR3 length: 15 residues. The CDR3 spells CASEGLAGVNGELFF. DNA of the CDR3: TGTGCCAGCGAGGGACTAGCGGGAGTTAACGGGGAGCTGTTTTTT.

This rearrangement joins TRBV28 to TRBJ2-4; possibly TRBD1 for D (6 bases). V was cut by 6 bases and J by 0 bases, with 15 bases left in between. This CDR3 contains 16 residues. In germline, CDR1 is MDHEN, CDR2 SYDVKM. CDR3 nucleotide sequence: TGTGCCAGCAGCCGGAGACAGGTCCTAGCCAAAAACATTCAGTACTTC. Translation gives CASSRRQVLAKNIQYF.

The rearrangement joins TRBV27 to TRBJ2-7, with TRBD2 as a possible D gene (6 bases). The ends were cut back, 6 bases at V and 2 bases at J, with 14 bases in the middle. The CDR3 spans 14 residues. CDR1 and CDR2 (germline): MNHEY, SMNVEV (reference sequence). This CDR3 is CASSSKRAAYEQYF. The CDR3 DNA sequence: TGTGCCAGCAGCTCGAAGCGGGCAGCCTACGAGCAGTACTTC.

This clone is a singleton in its sample. The J gene is TRBJ1-1, the V gene TRBV7-9; D gene uncertain. The CDR3 totals 15 residues. Trimming pared 9 bases from V and 1 base from J, leaving 18 bases between. Germline V CDR1 and CDR2: SEHNR, FQNEAQ (reference sequence). CDR3 protein: CASITVHPGNTEAFF. CDR3 DNA: TGTGCCAGTATCACAGTGCACCCCGGGAACACTGAAGCTTTCTTT.

V usage is TRBV2 and J usage is TRBJ2-7, with D perhaps matching TRBD2 (5 bases). V was shortened by 5 bases and J by 4 bases, with 12 bases between the two germline ends. The CDR3 extends over 13 amino acids. From germline, CDR1 is SNHLY and CDR2 FYNNEI. The CDR3 region is CASSSAEAYEQYF. In nucleotides, the CDR3 is TGTGCCAGCAGTTCTGCGGAGGCTTACGAGCAGTACTTC.

The chain couples TRBV5-1 to TRBJ2-7; D might be TRBD2 (6 bases). V was trimmed by 5 bases and J by 3 bases, leaving 12 bases between them. This CDR3 contains 13 residues. Germline V gene data show CDR1 as SGHRS and CDR2 as YFSETQ. CDR3 nucleotides: TGCGCCAGCAGTTCGACTAGTCGCTACGAGCAGTACTTC. It codes for CASSSTSRYEQYF. Variable domain in full (rest from reference TRBV5-1 and TRBJ2-7): KAGVTQTPRYLIKTRGQQVTLSCSPISGHRSVSWYQQTPGQGLQFLFEYFSETQRNKGNFPGRFSGRQFSNSRSEMNVSTLELGDSALYLCASSSTSRYEQYFGPGTRLTVT.

The CDR3 region is CASRQELNTEAFF. DNA for the CDR3: TGTGCCAGCAGACAGGAATTGAACACTGAAGCTTTCTTT. The rearrangement links TRBV28 to TRBJ1-1; TRBD1 might be the D (5 bases). The CDR3 has 13 amino acids. In germline, CDR1 is MDHEN, CDR2 SYDVKM. Deletions cut 6 bases from V and 0 bases from J, with 8 bases between.

J is TRBJ2-5 and V is TRBV19, with D tentatively TRBD1 (6 bases). CDR1 and CDR2 from the germline V gene are LNHDA and SQIVND (reference sequence). The CDR3 contains 16 residues. Between the trimmed V and J ends, which lost 7 bases and 5 bases, there was a span of 23 bases. For the CDR3, the DNA is TGTGCCAGTACTAACGGACAGTTGGGGACCCAGGAGACCCAGTACTTC. As protein: CASTNGQLGTQETQYF.

A word on this clone: Different DNA sequences within this sample yield the same CDR3. The chain couples TRBV9 to TRBJ1-1; no definite D call. The CDR3 loop spans 13 amino acids. Germline values: CDR1 SGDLS, CDR2 YYNGEE. Deletions cut 2 bases from V and 0 bases from J, with 5 bases between. CDR3 nucleotide sequence: TGTGCCAGCAGCGTCGCTTTGAACACTGAAGCTTTCTTT. This gives the protein CASSVALNTEAFF.

This chain connects TRBV7-9 to TRBJ2-1; 7 bases are a match to TRBD2. The CDR3 loop spans 14 amino acids. Germline CDR1 SEHNR, CDR2 FQNEAQ (reference sequence). With V trimmed by 5 bases and J by 5 bases, 6 bases remained unmatched. The CDR3 sequence is CASSPGRGNNEQFF. CDR3 nucleotide sequence: TGTGCCAGCAGCCCAGGGCGGGGGAACAATGAGCAGTTCTTC.

The genes are TRBV2 and TRBJ1-1; tentative D call: TRBD1 (6 bases). The germline CDR1 and CDR2 sequences are SNHLY and FYNNEI. The CDR3 totals 12 residues. Trimming took off 7 bases at V and 1 base at J, with 7 bases between the two ends. The CDR3 reads CASTDRNTEAFF. In DNA, the CDR3 is TGTGCCAGCACGGACAGGAACACTGAAGCTTTCTTT. The full variable domain, its missing parts supplied by reference TRBV2 and TRBJ1-1, is EPEVTQTPSHQVTQMGQEVILRCVPISNHLYFYWYRQILGQKVEFLVSFYNNEISEKSEIFDDQFSVERPDGSNFTLKIRSTKLEDSAMYFCASTDRNTEAFFGQGTRLTVV.

The chain carries TRBV4-1 and TRBJ2-7, with 11 bases lining up with TRBD2. The CDR3 runs 17 residues. Germline loops: CDR1 MGHRA, CDR2 YSYEKL. Unmatched junction bases numbered 13, after V lost 5 bases and J lost 4 bases. The CDR3: CASSRGLADQLSYEQYF. CDR3 bases: TGCGCCAGCAGCAGGGGACTAGCGGACCAACTATCATACGAGCAGTACTTC.

This clone was observed a single time. This sequence joins TRBV5-5 and TRBJ2-3, with D perhaps matching TRBD1 (5 bases). Per the germline V gene, CDR1 is SGHKS and CDR2 is YYEKEE (reference sequence). V was trimmed by 4 bases and J by 2 bases, leaving 8 bases between them. This CDR3 spans 13 amino acids. The CDR3: CASSPDTTDTQYF. The CDR3 DNA sequence: TGTGCCAGCAGCCCGGACACCACAGATACGCAGTATTTT.

Notes on this clone: The sample has other DNA sequences that encode this CDR3 too. The chain uses TRBV29-1 and TRBJ2-7; either TRBD1 or TRBD2 may fit D (5 bases each). CDR1 and CDR2 (germline): SQVTM, ANQGSEA. The CDR3 is made up of 13 amino acids. V lost 4 bases and J 1 base, leaving 11 bases between the germline ends. CDR3 bases: TGCAGCGTTGGGGGGACGGATTCCTACGAGCAGTACTTC. This translates into CSVGGTDSYEQYF.

The count of this clone is one. The same CDR3 arises from other DNA sequences in this sample as well. The chain recombines TRBV29-1 with TRBJ2-7; D not resolved. The CDR3 length is 12 residues. Trimming shortened V by 3 bases and J by 2 bases, and 8 bases separated the two germline ends. Germline V gene sequence: CDR1 SQVTM, CDR2 ANQGSEA. In nucleotides, the CDR3 is TGCAGCGTTGAGGGCAGACCCTACGAGCAGTACTTC. It codes for CSVEGRPYEQYF.

This clone was found once. V is TRBV6-5 and J is TRBJ2-5; D not resolved. Gene TRBJ2-7 matches the end of the DNA better, so the J call may be wrong. The CDR3 contains 12 residues. Germline values: CDR1 MNHEY, CDR2 SVGAGI. The CDR3 coding sequence is TGTGCCAGCAGTTATGGGTTAGGCGAGCAGTACTTC. It specifies CASSYGLGEQYF.

The V and J genes are TRBV25-1 and TRBJ2-2, with D unclear. CDR3 length: 14 residues. Germline V gives CDR1 MGHDK, CDR2 SYGVNS. The V end lost 3 bases, the J end lost 6 bases, and 11 bases lay between the germline ends. In DNA, the CDR3 is TGTGCCAGCAGTGAGTCCCTTGGGCCCGGGGAGCTGTTTTTT. Encoded protein: CASSESLGPGELFF.

This chain uses TRBV4-1 with TRBJ1-4; maybe TRBD1 (5 bases). CDR1 is MGHRA and CDR2 is YSYEKL in the germline V gene. V dropped 0 bases and J dropped 8 bases, with 19 bases sitting between them. This CDR3 has 17 amino acids. This CDR3 is CASSQDLGIGTYEKLFF. The CDR3 region has the DNA TGCGCCAGCAGCCAAGATCTTGGTATCGGGACTTACGAAAAACTGTTTTTT.

As DNA, the CDR3 is TGTGCCAGCAGTTCTCCCCGGGACAGGGGTAGTTTGAACACTGAAGCTTTCTTT. Its protein product is CASSSPRDRGSLNTEAFF. V and J are TRBV28 and TRBJ1-1, with 10 bases that match TRBD1. CDR3 length: 18 residues. Trimming took 4 bases from V and 0 from J; bases not matched to a gene: 11. Germline V gene sequence: CDR1 MDHEN, CDR2 SYDVKM. The whole variable domain, remainder taken from reference TRBV28 and TRBJ1-1, is DVKVTQSSRYLVKRTGEKVFLECVQDMDHENMFWYRQDPGLGLRLIYFSYDVKMKEKGDIPEGYSVSREKKERFSLILESASTNQTSMYLCASSSPRDRGSLNTEAFFGQGTRLTVV.

V usage is TRBV11-2 and J usage is TRBJ1-2; D gene ambiguous. V was clipped by 4 bases and J by 5 bases, with 14 bases between them. There are 14 residues in the CDR3. Germline CDR1 is SGHAT and CDR2 is FQNNGV. In nucleotides, the CDR3 is TGTGCCAGCAGCTCCGGGCGGAGTCTTTATGGCTACACCTTC. This translates into CASSSGRSLYGYTF. Based on the CDR3 plus reference TRBV11-2 and TRBJ1-2, the full variable domain is EAGVAQSPRYKIIEKRQSVAFWCNPISGHATLYWYQQILGQGPKLLIQFQNNGVVDDSQLPKDRFSAERLKGVDSTLKIQPAKLEDSAVYLCASSSGRSLYGYTFGSGTRLTVV.

The chain links TRBV19 to TRBJ2-1, with 7 bases identical to TRBD1. The CDR3 runs to 16 residues. The V and J ends lost 5 bases and 6 bases, in that order; junction bases with no gene match: 13. CDR1 LNHDA and CDR2 SQIVND come from the germline V gene (reference sequence). The CDR3 reads CASSQQGQATINEQFF. DNA of the CDR3: TGTGCCAGTAGTCAACAGGGGCAGGCGACGATCAATGAGCAGTTCTTC.

The chain is built from TRBV28 and TRBJ2-3; 7 positions agree with TRBD2. The CDR3 has 15 amino acids. J lost 2 bases, V lost 11 bases, and 13 bases had no gene match. From germline, CDR1 is MDHEN and CDR2 SYDVKM. The CDR3 DNA is TGTGCCTTGGGAGGGGCACCGGTCTTCACAGATACGCAGTATTTT. It is translated as CALGGAPVFTDTQYF.

The chain's CDR3 is CASSVQTGGETQYF. The CDR3, as DNA: TGTGCCAGCAGCGTACAGACAGGGGGAGAGACCCAGTACTTC. The V gene is TRBV9, the J gene TRBJ2-5, with 9 nucleotides matching TRBD1. The CDR3 runs to 14 residues. The V gene's germline CDR1 is SGDLS and CDR2 YYNGEE. The V and J ends lost 1 base and 4 bases, in that order; junction bases with no gene match: 2.

The rearrangement uses TRBV7-9 and TRBJ2-1; D gene uncertain. CDR3 size: 14 residues. V was clipped by 1 base and J by 2 bases, with 6 bases between them. The germline V gene encodes CDR1 SEHNR and CDR2 FQNEAQ (reference sequence). The CDR3 sequence is CASSLVGPYNEQFF. CDR3 DNA: TGTGCCAGCAGCTTAGTCGGACCCTACAATGAGCAGTTCTTC.

The chain uses TRBV20-1 and TRBJ2-3; no definite D call. The CDR3 consists of 11 residues. Germline V gene sequence: CDR1 DFQATT, CDR2 SNEGSKA (reference sequence). The V gene lost 0 bases and the J gene lost 6 bases, with 4 bases spanning the gap. The CDR3 DNA reads as TGCAGTGCTAGAGATGTTGATACGCAGTATTTT. Translating gives CSARDVDTQYF.

The rearrangement links TRBV7-2 to TRBJ2-6; D is unresolved. Germline V lookup: CDR1 SGHTA, CDR2 FQGNSA. Trimming stripped 2 bases from V and 4 bases from J, with 15 bases between. There are 17 residues in the CDR3. CDR3 residues: CASSLSPLEWGANVLTF. As DNA, the CDR3 is TGTGCCAGCAGCTTATCTCCGTTGGAGTGGGGGGCCAACGTCCTGACTTTC.

The V gene is TRBV27, the J gene TRBJ2-2, with D uncertain. The V end lost 5 bases, the J end lost 1 base, and 11 bases lay between the germline ends. CDR1 and CDR2 from the germline V gene are MNHEY and SMNVEV (reference sequence). This CDR3 comprises 15 residues. Here the CDR3 DNA reads TGTGCCAGCAGTCCGTGGACCATGAACACCGGGGAGCTGTTTTTT. Its protein is CASSPWTMNTGELFF.

The chain has TRBV28 and TRBJ2-1, with D perhaps TRBD1 or TRBD2 (7 bases each). Germline V CDR1 and CDR2: MDHEN, SYDVKM. Trimming left V 7 bases short and J 7 bases short, with 11 bases between. The CDR3 contains 12 residues. CDR3 DNA sequence: TGTGCCAGCATTCAGGGGGGGAATGAGCAGTTCTTC. Its protein is CASIQGGNEQFF.

This clone was picked up a small number of times. V is TRBV2 and J is TRBJ1-2; 9 nucleotides line up with TRBD1. V trimming: 6 bases; J trimming: 8 bases; junction bases outside the gene matches: 4. Per germline, CDR1 SNHLY and CDR2 FYNNEI. The CDR3 has 12 residues. CDR3 protein: CASRGTGLGYTF. In DNA form, the CDR3 reads TGTGCCAGCAGGGGGACAGGGCTGGGCTACACCTTC.

This chain links TRBV11-2 with TRBJ2-5; D uncertain. CDR1 SGHAT and CDR2 FQNNGV come from the germline V gene. Trimming shortened V by 2 bases and J by 3 bases, and 7 bases separated the two germline ends. There are 13 residues in the CDR3. The CDR3 reads CASSLSSEETQYF. DNA of the CDR3: TGTGCCAGCAGCTTAAGTTCGGAAGAGACCCAGTACTTC.